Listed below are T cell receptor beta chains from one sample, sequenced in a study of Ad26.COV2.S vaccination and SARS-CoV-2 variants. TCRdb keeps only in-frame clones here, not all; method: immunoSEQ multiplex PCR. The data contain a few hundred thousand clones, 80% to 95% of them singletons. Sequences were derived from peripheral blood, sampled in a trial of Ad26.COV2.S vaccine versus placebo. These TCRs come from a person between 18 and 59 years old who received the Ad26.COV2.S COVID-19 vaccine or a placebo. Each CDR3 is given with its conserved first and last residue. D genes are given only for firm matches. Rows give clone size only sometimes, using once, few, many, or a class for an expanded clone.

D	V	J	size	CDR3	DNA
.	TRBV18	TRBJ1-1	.	CASSPAYSRHTEAFF	TGTGCCAGCTCCCCCGCCTATAGCCGGCACACTGAAGCTTTCTTT
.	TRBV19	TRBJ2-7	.	CASSFRGPYEQYF	TGTGCCAGTAGTTTCAGGGGACCCTACGAGCAGTACTTC
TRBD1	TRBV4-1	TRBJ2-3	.	CASSSVGTGVHTQYF	TGCGCCAGCAGCTCCGTCGGGACAGGTGTACATACGCAGTATTTT
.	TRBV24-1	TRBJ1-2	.	CATSGKNTNYGYTF	TGTGCCACCAGTGGTAAGAATACTAACTATGGCTACACCTTC
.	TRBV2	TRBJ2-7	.	CASSENEQYF	TGTGCCAGCAGTGAAAACGAGCAGTACTTC
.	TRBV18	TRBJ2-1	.	CASSPPREVADNEQFF	TGTGCCAGCTCACCACCCAGGGAAGTGGCGGACAATGAGCAGTTCTTC
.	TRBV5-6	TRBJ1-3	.	CASSLRGVSSGNTIYF	TGTGCCAGCAGCTTGAGGGGTGTAAGCTCTGGAAACACCATATATTTT
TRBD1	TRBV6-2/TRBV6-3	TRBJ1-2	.	CASSYSPQGRYTF	TGTGCCAGCAGTTACTCTCCACAGGGGCGCTACACCTTC
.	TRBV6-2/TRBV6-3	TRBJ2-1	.	CASSYSWWWKEQFF	TGTGCCAGCAGTTACTCGTGGTGGTGGAAGGAGCAGTTCTTC
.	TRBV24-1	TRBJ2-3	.	CATSDLWGADTQYF	TGTGCCACCAGTGATTTGTGGGGGGCCGATACGCAGTATTTT
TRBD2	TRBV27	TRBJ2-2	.	CASSRLAANTGELFF	TGTGCCAGCAGTCGACTAGCGGCTAACACCGGGGAGCTGTTTTTT
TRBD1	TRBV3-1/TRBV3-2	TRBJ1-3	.	CASSQWGQGRNTIYF	TGTGCCAGCAGCCAATGGGGACAGGGGAGAAACACCATATATTTT
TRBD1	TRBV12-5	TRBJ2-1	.	CASGSRDSFYNEQFF	TGTGCTAGTGGTTCCCGGGACAGTTTCTACAATGAGCAGTTCTTC
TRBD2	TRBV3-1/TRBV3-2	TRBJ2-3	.	CASSQVLIAGGSSTDTQYF	TGTGCCAGCAGCCAAGTGTTGATAGCGGGAGGTTCTTCCACAGATACGCAGTATTTT
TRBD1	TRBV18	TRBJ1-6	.	CASSPGTGGENNSPLHF	TGTGCCAGCTCACCCGGGACAGGTGGGGAAAATAATTCACCCCTCCACTTT
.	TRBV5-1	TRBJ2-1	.	CASSLVQSDEQFF	TGCGCCAGCAGCTTGGTCCAGAGCGATGAGCAGTTCTTC
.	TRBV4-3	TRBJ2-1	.	CASSQGDIVGVREQFF	TGCGCCAGCAGCCAAGGGGACATAGTTGGGGTAAGGGAGCAGTTCTTC
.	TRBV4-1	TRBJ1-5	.	CASSQDTGSNQPQHF	TGCGCCAGCAGCCAAGATACGGGCTCCAATCAGCCCCAGCATTTT
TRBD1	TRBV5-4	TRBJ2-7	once	CASSLDTGTGGDEWQYF	TGTGCCAGCAGCTTGGATACGGGGACAGGGGGCGATGAGTGGCAGTACTTC
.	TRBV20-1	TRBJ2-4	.	CSASLPGVSKNIQYF	TGCAGTGCTAGTCTCCCGGGAGTAAGCAAAAACATTCAGTACTTC
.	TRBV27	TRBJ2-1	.	CASSSGISGNEQFF	TGTGCCAGCAGTTCGGGGATTTCTGGCAATGAGCAGTTCTTC
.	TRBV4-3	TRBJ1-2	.	CASSPITGSGYGYTF	TGCGCCAGCAGCCCAATAACAGGGTCGGGCTATGGCTACACCTTC
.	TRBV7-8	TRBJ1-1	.	CASSLSLGMNTEAFF	TGTGCCAGCAGCTTATCCCTGGGGATGAACACTGAAGCTTTCTTT
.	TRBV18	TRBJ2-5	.	CASSPKGPVETQYF	TGTGCCAGCTCACCAAAGGGACCCGTTGAGACCCAGTACTTC
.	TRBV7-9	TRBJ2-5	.	CASSLNRETQYF	TGTGCCAGCAGCTTAAACAGAGAGACCCAGTACTTC
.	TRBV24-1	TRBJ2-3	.	CATSDTSTDTQYF	TGTGCCACCAGTGATACCAGCACAGATACGCAGTATTTT
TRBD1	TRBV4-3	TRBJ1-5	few	CASSQLTGGGQPQHF	TGCGCCAGCAGCCAATTAACAGGGGGAGGACAGCCCCAGCATTTT
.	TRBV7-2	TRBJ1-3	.	CASSFGQQHTIYF	TGTGCCAGCAGCTTTGGACAGCAGCACACCATATATTTT
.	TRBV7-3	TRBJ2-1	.	CASSLGGEQFF	TGTGCCAGCAGCCTAGGGGGTGAGCAGTTCTTC
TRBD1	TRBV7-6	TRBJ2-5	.	CASSWTGEGETQYF	TGTGCCAGCAGCTGGACAGGGGAAGGAGAGACCCAGTACTTC
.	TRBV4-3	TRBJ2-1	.	CASSQDSGRGPYNEQFF	TGCGCCAGCAGCCAAGATTCCGGGAGAGGCCCCTACAATGAGCAGTTCTTC
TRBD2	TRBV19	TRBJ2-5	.	CASSTGLARQETQYF	TGTGCCAGTAGTACCGGACTAGCGAGACAAGAGACCCAGTACTTC
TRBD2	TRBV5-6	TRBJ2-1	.	CASSWGLAGPYNEQFF	TGTGCCAGCAGCTGGGGACTAGCGGGACCCTACAATGAGCAGTTCTTC
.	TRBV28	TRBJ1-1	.	CASSLMAAEAFF	TGTGCCAGCAGTTTAATGGCTGCTGAAGCTTTCTTT
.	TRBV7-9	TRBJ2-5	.	CASSKSGTGKEETQYF	TGTGCCAGCAGCAAATCCGGGACGGGAAAAGAAGAGACCCAGTACTTC
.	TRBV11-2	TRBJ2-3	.	CASSLARWADTQYF	TGTGCCAGCAGCTTAGCCCGGTGGGCAGATACGCAGTATTTT
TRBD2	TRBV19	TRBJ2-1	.	CASNPSGNFNNEQFF	TGTGCCAGTAATCCTAGCGGGAATTTTAACAATGAGCAGTTCTTC
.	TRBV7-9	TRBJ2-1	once	CASSLDLSNEQFF	TGTGCCAGCAGCTTAGATTTGAGCAATGAGCAGTTCTTC
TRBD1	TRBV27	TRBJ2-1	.	CASSLWDRLPYNEQFF	TGTGCCAGCAGTTTGTGGGACAGGCTACCATACAATGAGCAGTTCTTC
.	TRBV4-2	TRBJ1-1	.	CASSPREGYTEAFF	TGTGCCAGCAGCCCCCGGGAGGGATACACTGAAGCTTTCTTT
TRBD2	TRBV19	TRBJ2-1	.	CASRRDSGIGRNEQFF	TGTGCCAGTAGGCGGGATAGCGGGATCGGTAGGAATGAGCAGTTCTTC
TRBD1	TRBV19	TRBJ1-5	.	CASRTGEYSNQPQHF	TGTGCCAGCCGTACAGGGGAATATAGCAATCAGCCCCAGCATTTT
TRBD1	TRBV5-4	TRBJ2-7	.	CASSRTGSGQGGEQYF	TGTGCCAGCAGCCGGACGGGCTCGGGACAGGGGGGGGAGCAGTACTTC
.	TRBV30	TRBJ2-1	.	CAWSVSDEQFF	TGTGCCTGGAGTGTGAGCGATGAGCAGTTCTTC
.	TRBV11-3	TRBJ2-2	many	CASSLDQSGSIAAGELFF	TGTGCCAGCAGCTTAGATCAGAGTGGGAGTATCGCGGCCGGGGAGCTGTTTTTT
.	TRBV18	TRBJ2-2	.	CASSGPPGHTLNGELFF	TGTGCCAGCTCAGGTCCTCCGGGACACACTCTTAACGGGGAGCTGTTTTTT
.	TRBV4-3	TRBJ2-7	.	CASSQDHQGSLGYEQYF	TGCGCCAGCAGCCAAGATCATCAGGGGTCTTTAGGCTACGAGCAGTACTTC
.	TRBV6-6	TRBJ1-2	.	CASSYRLPLYGYTF	TGTGCCAGCAGTTACCGTCTTCCCTTATATGGCTACACCTTC
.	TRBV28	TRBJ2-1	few	CASTLPGTYNEQFF	TGTGCCAGCACCTTGCCGGGAACCTACAATGAGCAGTTCTTC
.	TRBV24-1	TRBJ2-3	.	CATLGRSTDTQYF	TGTGCCACCCTGGGGCGGTCCACAGATACGCAGTATTTT
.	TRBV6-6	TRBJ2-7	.	CASSYNQGWMEQYF	TGTGCCAGCAGTTACAATCAGGGCTGGATGGAGCAGTACTTC
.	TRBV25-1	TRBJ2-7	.	CASNLATDYYEQYF	TGTGCCAGCAACCTCGCCACAGACTATTACGAGCAGTACTTC
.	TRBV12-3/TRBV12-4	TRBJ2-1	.	CASTLGLVNEQFF	TGTGCCAGCACCCTCGGGCTAGTCAATGAGCAGTTCTTC
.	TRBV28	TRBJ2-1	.	CASSPHVGLSYNEQFF	TGTGCCAGCAGTCCCCATGTGGGACTCTCCTACAATGAGCAGTTCTTC